This T cell receptor (beta chain) is from a study of blood T cell repertoires in COVID-19. The CDR3 is 12 residues long. Germline CDR1 reads SGHAT; CDR2 reads FQNNGV. Trimming left V 5 bases short and J 6 bases short, with 10 bases between. Sequencing was performed with immunoSEQ multiplex PCR; in TCRdb, only in-frame clones are kept and a portion is missing. The sample lists under 150,000 clones; over 60% were seen once. This clone was detected only a few times. The rearrangement links TRBV11-2 to TRBJ1-2; possibly TRBD1 for D (6 bases). This TCR was recovered from a woman of 80 years or more with active or convalescent COVID-19. The sequenced material came from peripheral blood. The CDR3 DNA reads TGTGCCAGCAGCGAATACAGGGATGGCTACACCTTC. This sequence encodes CASSEYRDGYTF.